Here is one T cell receptor (beta chain) with its context. Its antigen is unidentified. These data come from a study of yellow fever vaccine responses in identical twins. General study findings and limits: Twins' vaccine T cell responses were reported to seem partly convergent and partly personalized.

V shed 9 bases and J 3 bases; nucleotides not matched to a gene: 4. The CDR3 loop spans 14 amino acids. Germline CDR1 reads PRHDT; CDR2 reads FYEKMQ (reference sequence). In TCRdb, the RT-PCR reads were re-called with MiXCR into one record per CDR3 protein. The sample has roughly 1,600 distinct CDR3 sequences, about 85% seen once. This TCR was sampled from a woman aged 18-29 years who received the yellow fever vaccine. Sequenced material: T cells from blood (PBMCs), unsorted or a sorted subset (not recorded which), taken before or after yellow fever vaccination (not recorded which). The J gene is TRBJ2-1, the V gene TRBV13; 11 nucleotides match TRBD1. The CDR3 region is CASTGTGGYNEQFF. Written as DNA, the CDR3 is TGTGCCAGTACCGGGACAGGGGGCTACAATGAGCAGTTCTTC.